Sequencing of this T cell receptor beta chain was carried out in a study of early T cells in non-severe SARS-CoV-2 infection. As for the study in general: Sequenced bulk RNA came from whole blood that was unsorted, and chains were unpaired. Overall study results and limits: VDJdb-based matching was biased toward anti-spike CD8 responses and missed private and CD4 specificities.

Comment on this clonotype: No antigen is known for it.

In the library, individual cDNA molecules carried attached unique molecular identifiers. TCRdb ran MiXCR on the 5' RACE reads and lists one entry per CDR3 protein. The sample carries 20,000 to 25,000 distinct CDR3 sequences, about 5% recorded once. Germline trimming cut 5 bases from V and 0 bases from J; bases unmatched to any gene: 19. The CDR3 is made up of 20 amino acids. Germline CDR1 reads SGHTA; CDR2 reads FQGNSA. This sequence was found in an adult who was a healthcare worker with PCR-confirmed SARS-CoV-2 infection or an uninfected control (not recorded which). V gene TRBV7-2 combines with J gene TRBJ2-7; 10 positions match TRBD2. Sequencing was performed on whole blood. The CDR3 spells CASSIARLAGFYGASYEQYF. For the CDR3, the DNA is TGTGCCAGCAGCATCGCCCGACTAGCGGGTTTTTATGGCGCCTCCTACGAGCAGTACTTC. Variable domain in full (rest from reference TRBV7-2 and TRBJ2-7): GAGVSQSPSNKVTEKGKDVELRCDPISGHTALYWYRQSLGQGLEFLIYFQGNSAPDKSGLPSDRFSAERTGGSVSTLTIQRTQQEDSAVYLCASSIARLAGFYGASYEQYFGPGTRLTVT.